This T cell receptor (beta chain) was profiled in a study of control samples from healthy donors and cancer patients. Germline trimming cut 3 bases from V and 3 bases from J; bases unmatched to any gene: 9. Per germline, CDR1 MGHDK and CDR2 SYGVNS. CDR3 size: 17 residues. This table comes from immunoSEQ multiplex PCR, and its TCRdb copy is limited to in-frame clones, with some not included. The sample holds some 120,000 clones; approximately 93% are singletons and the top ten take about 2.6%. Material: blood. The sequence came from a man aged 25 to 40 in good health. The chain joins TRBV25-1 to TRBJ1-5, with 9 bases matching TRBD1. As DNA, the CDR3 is TGTGCCAGCAGTGACGGGACAGGGAATTCGGTCAATCAGCCCCAGCATTTT. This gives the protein CASSDGTGNSVNQPQHF. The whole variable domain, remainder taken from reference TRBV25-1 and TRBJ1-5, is EADIYQTPRYLVIGTGKKITLECSQTMGHDKMYWYQQDPGMELHLIHYSYGVNSTEKGDLSSESTVSRIRTEHFPLTLESARPSHTSQYLCASSDGTGNSVNQPQHFGDGTRLSIL.